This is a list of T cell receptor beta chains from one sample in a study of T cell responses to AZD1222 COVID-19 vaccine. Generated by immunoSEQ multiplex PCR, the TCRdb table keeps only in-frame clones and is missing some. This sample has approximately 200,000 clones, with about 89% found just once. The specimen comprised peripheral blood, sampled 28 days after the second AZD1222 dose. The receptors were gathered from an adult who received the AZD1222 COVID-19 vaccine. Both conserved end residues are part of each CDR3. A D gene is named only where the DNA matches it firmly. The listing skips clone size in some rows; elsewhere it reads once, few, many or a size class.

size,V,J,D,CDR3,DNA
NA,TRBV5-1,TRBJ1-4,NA,CASKGQLGDNEKLFF,TGCGCCAGCAAAGGACAGTTGGGTGATAATGAAAAACTGTTTTTT
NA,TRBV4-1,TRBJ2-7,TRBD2,CASSPRGLARAYEQYF,TGCGCCAGCAGCCCCAGGGGACTAGCGAGAGCCTACGAGCAGTACTTC
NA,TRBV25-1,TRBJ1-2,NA,CASSPITGSGNYGYTF,TGTGCCAGCAGTCCTATTACAGGGTCAGGAAACTATGGCTACACCTTC
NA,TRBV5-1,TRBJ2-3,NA,CASSLEGTYTQYF,TGCGCCAGCAGCTTAGAGGGAACATATACGCAGTATTTT
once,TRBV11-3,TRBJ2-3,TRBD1,CASSPDRGLTDTQYF,TGTGCCAGCAGTCCCGACAGGGGGCTGACAGATACGCAGTATTTT
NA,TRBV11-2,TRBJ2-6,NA,CASSLVARQNVLTF,TGTGCCAGCAGCTTAGTCGCCCGACAAAACGTCCTGACTTTC
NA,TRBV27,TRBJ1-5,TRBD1,CASSRQGHQPQHF,TGTGCCAGCAGTCGACAGGGCCATCAGCCCCAGCATTTT
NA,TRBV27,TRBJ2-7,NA,CASRPWALGAYEQYF,TGTGCCAGCAGACCTTGGGCCCTAGGGGCCTACGAGCAGTACTTC
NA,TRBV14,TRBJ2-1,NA,CASSHGVSPYNEQFF,TGTGCCAGCAGCCACGGGGTAAGCCCCTACAATGAGCAGTTCTTC
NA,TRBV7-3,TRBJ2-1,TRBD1,CASSLGQGAHNEQFF,TGTGCCAGCAGCTTAGGACAGGGGGCCCACAATGAGCAGTTCTTC
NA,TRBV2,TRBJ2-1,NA,CASSEAGPTGFF,TGTGCCAGCAGTGAAGCCGGCCCGACGGGGTTCTTC
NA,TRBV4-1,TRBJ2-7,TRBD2,CASSQHSGTSDYEQYF,TGCGCCAGCAGCCAACATTCCGGGACTAGCGACTACGAGCAGTACTTC
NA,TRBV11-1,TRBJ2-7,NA,CASSLRMYEQYF,TGTGCCAGCAGCTTAAGGATGTACGAGCAGTACTTC
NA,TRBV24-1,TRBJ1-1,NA,CATSWGLNTEAFF,TGTGCCACCAGTTGGGGGCTGAACACTGAAGCTTTCTTT
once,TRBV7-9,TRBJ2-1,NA,CASSLGQVFANEQFF,TGTGCCAGCAGCTTAGGTCAGGTTTTTGCAAATGAGCAGTTCTTC
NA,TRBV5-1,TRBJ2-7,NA,CASSPGTSAYEQYF,TGCGCCAGCAGCCCTGGGACTTCTGCCTACGAGCAGTACTTC